This is a list of T cell receptor beta chains from one sample in a study of cytomegalovirus exposure and HLA in healthy donors. The method was immunoSEQ multiplex PCR; TCRdb's version includes in-frame clones alone and lacks a portion of them. The repertoire includes some 150,000 clones, more than 70% of them detected once, and roughly 5.9% sits in the top ten. Source material: PBMCs. These receptors came from a woman aged 40 to 50 in good health and CMV-seropositive. The CDR3 runs from the conserved cysteine through the conserved F or W. D genes are given only for firm matches. The listing skips clone size in some rows; elsewhere it reads once, few, many or a size class.

j_call	clone_size	d_call	v_call	cdr3_aa	cdr3_nt
TRBJ1-5	-	-	TRBV5-1	CASSLTVNQPQHF	TGCGCCAGCAGCTTGACAGTGAATCAGCCCCAGCATTTT
TRBJ2-5	once	TRBD1	TRBV28	CASSFIGKGAEETQYF	TGTGCCAGCAGTTTTATCGGGAAGGGGGCCGAGGAGACCCAGTACTTC
TRBJ2-7	-	-	TRBV19	CASNRAGSSYEQYF	TGTGCCAGTAACCGAGCGGGTAGCTCCTACGAGCAGTACTTC
TRBJ1-5	once	-	TRBV28	CASSFSPSSQPQHF	TGTGCCAGCAGTTTTTCACCTTCCAGTCAGCCCCAGCATTTT
TRBJ2-7	-	-	TRBV7-3	CASSLGGPSYEQYF	TGTGCCAGCAGCTTAGGCGGGCCATCCTACGAGCAGTACTTC
TRBJ2-7	-	-	TRBV27	CASSLSRAHTSGEQYF	TGTGCCAGCAGTTTATCGAGGGCCCACACCTCCGGCGAGCAGTACTTC
TRBJ1-4	-	TRBD1	TRBV5-6	CASSSNGQGIWEKLFF	TGTGCCAGCAGCTCCAATGGACAGGGGATTTGGGAAAAACTGTTTTTT
TRBJ2-3	-	-	TRBV5-1	CASSLTVLPTDTQYF	TGCGCCAGCAGCTTGACAGTCCTCCCCACAGATACGCAGTATTTT
TRBJ1-2	-	-	TRBV28	CASSLPRATEHYGYTF	TGTGCCAGCAGTTTACCCCGGGCGACAGAACACTATGGCTACACCTTC
TRBJ2-3	-	-	TRBV6-1	CASSEVRADTQYF	TGTGCCAGCAGTGAAGTCAGGGCAGATACGCAGTATTTT
TRBJ2-1	-	-	TRBV9	CASSTPSAGWNEQFF	TGTGCCAGCAGCACCCCTAGCGCCGGGTGGAATGAGCAGTTCTTC
TRBJ2-7	once	TRBD1	TRBV4-1	CASSQEQGAYEQYF	TGCGCCAGCAGCCAAGAACAGGGGGCTTACGAGCAGTACTTC
TRBJ2-1	-	TRBD2	TRBV30	CAWGRTSRKNEQFF	TGTGCCTGGGGAAGGACTAGCCGAAAAAATGAGCAGTTCTTC
TRBJ2-5	-	TRBD2	TRBV4-1	CASSQGTSGMGTQYF	TGCGCCAGCAGCCAAGGGACTAGCGGGATGGGGACCCAGTACTTC
TRBJ2-1	-	TRBD2	TRBV9	CASSVTSGRAPFWGYNEQFF	TGTGCCAGCAGCGTAACTAGCGGGAGGGCCCCCTTTTGGGGATACAATGAGCAGTTCTTC
TRBJ2-7	few	-	TRBV5-4	CASSIDSYEQYF	TGTGCCAGCAGCATCGACTCCTACGAGCAGTACTTC
TRBJ1-3	once	-	TRBV30	CAWSVHGASGNTIYF	TGTGCCTGGAGTGTACATGGAGCCTCTGGAAACACCATATATTTT
TRBJ1-2	few	-	TRBV29-1	CSAGGGSDGYTF	TGCAGCGCCGGGGGGGGGAGCGATGGCTACACCTTC
TRBJ1-5	few	-	TRBV30	CAWSWGHYSNQPQHF	TGTGCCTGGAGTTGGGGACATTATAGCAATCAGCCCCAGCATTTT
TRBJ2-5	-	-	TRBV11-3	CASSLYREETQYF	TGTGCCAGCAGCTTATACAGGGAAGAGACCCAGTACTTC
TRBJ1-1	few	TRBD1	TRBV5-1	CASSRDSQMNTEAFF	TGCGCCAGCAGCCGGGACAGCCAAATGAACACTGAAGCTTTCTTT
TRBJ2-5	-	TRBD2	TRBV18	CASSQVKRELGETQYF	TGTGCCAGCTCACAAGTGAAGCGGGAGCTGGGGGAGACCCAGTACTTC
TRBJ2-1	-	TRBD2	TRBV10-2	CASRIAGGTYNEQFF	TGCGCCAGCAGGATAGCGGGAGGGACCTACAATGAGCAGTTCTTC
TRBJ2-1	-	TRBD2	TRBV18	CASSRLAINEQFF	TGTGCCAGCTCACGACTAGCGATAAATGAGCAGTTCTTC
TRBJ1-1	once	TRBD1	TRBV30	CAWRKGAITEAFF	TGTGCCTGGAGAAAGGGGGCGATAACTGAAGCTTTCTTT
TRBJ2-1	-	TRBD2	TRBV6-1	CASRKGRERNEQFF	TGTGCCAGCCGAAAGGGGCGGGAGAGAAATGAGCAGTTCTTC
TRBJ1-5	-	-	TRBV5-1	CASSSGGAGQPQHF	TGCGCCAGCAGCTCCGGGGGGGCAGGTCAGCCCCAGCATTTT
TRBJ2-5	-	-	TRBV10-1	CASSDELTQAQYF	TGCGCCAGCAGTGACGAGTTAACCCAGGCCCAGTACTTC
TRBJ2-7	-	TRBD2	TRBV7-9	CASSSPVGTSRGYEQYF	TGTGCCAGCAGCTCCCCCGTAGGGACTAGTCGAGGCTACGAGCAGTACTTC